Below, 27 T cell receptor beta chains from the same sample are listed, as sequenced in a study of preoperative IRX-2 immunotherapy in early breast cancer. Sequenced by immunoSEQ multiplex PCR; TCRdb stores in-frame clones only, minus some. The table records some 35,000 clones, roughly 80% of them present only once. Treatment of the sample: preoperative locoregional IRX-2 cytokine immunotherapy. This material consisted of lymph node tissue, taken after IRX-2 immunotherapy. Receptors originate from a human donor with breast cancer.

This chain links TRBV7-6 with TRBJ2-1, with 9 nucleotides matching TRBD1. This CDR3 is 15 amino acids long. Trimming at V came to 5 bases and at J to 4 bases, leaving 6 bases not matched to a gene. Germline lookup yields CDR1 SGHVS and CDR2 FNYEAQ. The chain's CDR3 is CASSRDRGGYNEQFF. Written as DNA, the CDR3 is TGTGCCAGCAGCCGTGACAGGGGGGGTTACAATGAGCAGTTCTTC.

V usage is TRBV10-3 and J usage is TRBJ1-2; 7 bases are shared with TRBD1. J was trimmed by 0 bases and V by 2 bases; bases with no gene match: 6. This CDR3 comprises 16 residues. CDR1 and CDR2 from the germline V gene are ENHRY and SYGVKD. Written as DNA, the CDR3 is TGTGCCATCAGTGAGCCGGGACAGCCAGCTAACTATGGCTACACCTTC. Its translation is CAISEPGQPANYGYTF.

The CDR3 reads CASSYLQGSSGNTIYF. CDR3 DNA sequence: TGTGCCAGCAGTTACTTACAGGGGAGCTCTGGAAACACCATATATTTT. This sequence joins TRBV6-8 and TRBJ1-3; 7 bases agree with TRBD1. Germline trimming cut 1 base from V and 0 bases from J; bases unmatched to any gene: 3. The germline V gene encodes CDR1 MNHGY and CDR2 SAAAGT. The CDR3 spans 16 residues.

The chain recombines TRBV7-6 with TRBJ2-1, with 7 bases identical to TRBD2. Germline lookup yields CDR1 SGHVS and CDR2 FNYEAQ. Unmatched junction bases numbered 14, after V lost 5 bases and J lost 1 base. The CDR3 spans 18 residues. The CDR3 spells CASSLGPSREGSYNEQFF. CDR3 bases: TGTGCCAGCAGCCTCGGACCTTCAAGGGAGGGTTCCTACAATGAGCAGTTCTTC.

The V gene is TRBV15, the J gene TRBJ2-1; D call uncertain. V was trimmed by 0 bases and J by 7 bases, leaving 13 bases between them. The CDR3 spans 15 residues. Looked up from germline, CDR1 is LNHNV and CDR2 is YYDKDF (reference sequence). The CDR3 nucleotides are TGTGCCACCAGCAGAGATGGTGTCCGAGATAATGAGCAGTTCTTC. Protein product: CATSRDGVRDNEQFF.

The chain is built from TRBV19 and TRBJ2-5, with D unresolved. CDR1 and CDR2 from the germline V gene are LNHDA and SQIVND (reference sequence). The CDR3 is made up of 12 amino acids. Trimming took 3 bases from V and 2 from J, leaving 4 bases between them. The CDR3 is CASSIGQETQYF. The CDR3 nucleotides are TGTGCCAGTAGTATTGGACAAGAGACCCAGTACTTC.

The chain joins TRBV30 to TRBJ2-3; D gene ambiguous. CDR1 and CDR2 from the germline V gene are GTSNPN and SVGIG (reference sequence). This CDR3 is 11 amino acids long. The V and J ends lost 1 base and 5 bases respectively, with 4 bases between them. The CDR3 is CAWSARDTQYF. DNA of the CDR3: TGTGCCTGGAGTGCGCGAGATACGCAGTATTTT.

This clone appeared once. The rearrangement links TRBV7-6 to TRBJ1-2; D not certain. Germline assignment: CDR1 SGHVS and CDR2 FNYEAQ. CDR3 length: 15 amino acids. V was clipped by 2 bases and J by 8 bases, with 18 bases between them. DNA of the CDR3: TGTGCCAGCAGCTTATCGCCAGACTATACGATGGGCTACACCTTC. Its translation is CASSLSPDYTMGYTF.

CDR3 sequence reads: CASSLFGLAANTGELFF. The CDR3 nucleotides are TGTGCCAGCAGTTTATTCGGACTAGCGGCCAACACCGGGGAGCTGTTTTTT. The genes are TRBV28 and TRBJ2-2; TRBD2 matches 10 bases. Trimming took 1 base from V and 2 from J; bases not matched to a gene: 4. CDR3 length: 17 residues. Germline CDR1 reads MDHEN; CDR2 reads SYDVKM.

This clone was observed a handful of times. This chain links TRBV6-1 with TRBJ2-1; possibly TRBD1 or TRBD2 for D (5 bases each). V dropped 0 bases and J dropped 6 bases, with 15 bases sitting between them. This CDR3 is built from 16 residues. The germline gives CDR1 MNHNS, CDR2 SASEGT. The CDR3 spells CASSEAGDLGINEQFF. Here the CDR3 DNA reads TGTGCCAGCAGTGAAGCTGGGGACCTGGGGATCAATGAGCAGTTCTTC.

The chain combines TRBV7-1 with TRBJ1-2; no clear D. TRBV7-1 is identified as an open reading frame with a role that is uncertain. The CDR3 covers 16 residues. Trimming shortened V by 4 bases and J by 6 bases, and 21 bases separated the two germline ends. The CDR3 reads CASSLVPTLGGDGYTF. CDR3 DNA: TGTGCCAGCAGCTTGGTACCCACCTTAGGTGGTGATGGCTACACCTTC.

The J gene is TRBJ1-4, the V gene TRBV15, with TRBD1 as a possible D gene (5 bases). The V end lost 0 bases, the J end lost 5 bases, and 22 bases lay between the germline ends. This CDR3 has 19 amino acids. The germline gives CDR1 LNHNV, CDR2 YYDKDF (reference sequence). CDR3 DNA sequence: TGTGCCACCAGCAGAGATAGATTGGGGGAAAGAATAAGGAATGAAAAACTGTTTTTT. This translates into CATSRDRLGERIRNEKLFF.

The chain couples TRBV7-6 to TRBJ1-2; D might be TRBD1 (5 bases). CDR3 length: 18 amino acids. V lost 3 bases, J lost 4 bases, and 24 bases lay in between. Germline CDR1 SGHVS, CDR2 FNYEAQ. The CDR3 spells CASSFLEGRGSHVYGYTF. The CDR3 nucleotides are TGTGCCAGCAGCTTTCTAGAGGGGCGCGGGTCCCACGTCTATGGCTACACCTTC.

This chain uses TRBV6-8 with TRBJ2-3, with D perhaps given as TRBD1 or TRBD2 (5 bases each). Between the trimmed V and J ends, which lost 9 bases and 2 bases, there was a span of 18 bases. Germline V gives CDR1 MNHGY, CDR2 SAAAGT. This CDR3 contains 15 residues. The CDR3 DNA is TGTGCCAGTATCCCGGGAAGGGGATTCACAGATACGCAGTATTTT. Encoded protein: CASIPGRGFTDTQYF.

The chain combines TRBV30 with TRBJ2-7; perhaps TRBD2 as D (6 bases). Germline-derived CDR1 and CDR2 are GTSNPN and SVGIG (reference sequence). V was clipped by 2 bases and J by 6 bases, with 14 bases between them. The CDR3 has 13 residues. This CDR3 reads CAWSLVRTTEQYF. CDR3 DNA: TGTGCCTGGAGTTTAGTTCGGACTACCGAGCAGTACTTC.

The chain joins TRBV11-3 to TRBJ1-4; unclear D gene. The germline V gene has CDR1 SGHNT and CDR2 YENEEA. This CDR3 is 15 amino acids long. V lost 5 bases and J lost 0, with 10 bases in between. In DNA, the CDR3 is TGTGCCAGCAGCGTTCAGACTTCAACTAATGAAAAACTGTTTTTT. This translates into CASSVQTSTNEKLFF.

The V call is TRBV10-2, the J call TRBJ1-4; D may be TRBD1 (6 bases). Trimming removed 6 bases from V and 4 bases from J, with 15 bases in between. This CDR3 is built from 15 residues. The germline V gene has CDR1 WSHSY and CDR2 SAAADI. The CDR3 protein is CASSRGGGLNEKLFF. The CDR3 bases are TGCGCCAGCAGCCGCGGGGGGGGCCTTAATGAAAAACTGTTTTTT.

The CDR3 DNA reads as TGTGCCAGCAGTGAACTCGACAGGGCCTACGAGCAGTACTTC. Encoded protein: CASSELDRAYEQYF. V gene TRBV25-1 combines with J gene TRBJ2-7, with 7 bases lining up with TRBD1. CDR3 size: 14 residues. Germline CDR1 is MGHDK and CDR2 is SYGVNS. Germline trimming cut 2 bases from V and 2 bases from J; bases unmatched to any gene: 3.

This clone appeared a single time. Germline is not matched at one junction end, which may reflect a read error. The chain carries TRBV7-1 and TRBJ2-3, with 8 bases that match TRBD2. TRBV7-1 is identified as an open reading frame with a role that is uncertain. The CDR3 consists of 16 residues. CDR3: CASSRSGGASTNTQYF. The CDR3 coding sequence is TGTGCCAGCAGCCGAAGCGGGGGAGCTAGCACAAATACGCAGTATTTT.

This clone has just a few counts. The V call is TRBV6-8, the J call TRBJ1-4, with 8 bases matching TRBD1. The CDR3 sequence is 14 residues long. Germline V gene lookup returns CDR1 MNHGY and CDR2 SAAAGT. J was trimmed by 6 bases and V by 5 bases; bases with no gene match: 5. The CDR3 sequence: CASSTDRVYEKLFF. CDR3 coding DNA: TGTGCCAGCAGTACGGACAGGGTGTATGAAAAACTGTTTTTT.

The chain uses TRBV29-1 and TRBJ2-1; D uncertain. The germline V gene has CDR1 SQVTM and CDR2 ANQGSEA. This CDR3 has 14 amino acids. Trimming took 8 bases from V and 2 from J, leaving 16 bases between them. The CDR3 is CSFESWRPYNEQFF. Here the CDR3 DNA reads TGCAGCTTCGAGTCCTGGCGCCCCTACAATGAGCAGTTCTTC.

The J gene is TRBJ2-3, the V gene TRBV6-8; no clear D gene. From germline, CDR1 is MNHGY and CDR2 SAAAGT. Trimming cost V 6 bases and J 1 base, with 20 bases left between them. CDR3 length: 17 residues. CDR3 residues: CASRTSGSATGTDTQYF. Written as DNA, the CDR3 is TGTGCCAGCAGGACTTCCGGTTCTGCAACTGGCACAGATACGCAGTATTTT.

The chain uses TRBV11-3 and TRBJ1-5, with a tentative D call TRBD1 (5 bases). Germline lookup yields CDR1 SGHNT and CDR2 YENEEA. This CDR3 comprises 16 residues. V shed 5 bases and J shed 2 bases, with 16 bases lying between them. CDR3 coding DNA: TGTGCCAGCAGCCCAACCTGGGGGGGAGGCAATCAGCCCCAGCATTTT. Translated: CASSPTWGGGNQPQHF.

The rearrangement links TRBV7-1 to TRBJ2-5, with 10 bases identical to TRBD2. TRBV7-1 is sorted into the ORF group, with uncertain function. CDR3 size: 15 residues. The V segment lost 5 bases and the J segment 5 bases; nucleotides outside the gene matches: 8. Written as DNA, the CDR3 is TGTGCCAGCAGCCCCCCGGGACTAGCGCTGGAGACCCAGTACTTC. Translated, it gives CASSPPGLALETQYF.

The chain has TRBV19 and TRBJ1-5; 8 positions match TRBD1. J was trimmed by 5 bases and V by 0 bases; bases with no gene match: 0. The CDR3 sequence is 14 residues long. Germline V lookup: CDR1 LNHDA, CDR2 SQIVND (reference sequence). This CDR3 reads CASSIEGQDQPQHF. The CDR3 DNA is TGTGCCAGTAGTATAGAGGGACAGGATCAGCCCCAGCATTTT.

J is TRBJ2-7 and V is TRBV28; TRBD1 aligns across 7 bases. Per the germline V gene, CDR1 is MDHEN and CDR2 is SYDVKM. J gave up 3 bases and V 8 bases, and 7 bases lay outside the gene matches. The CDR3 has 13 residues. The CDR3 sequence: CASGTTGNYEQYF. The CDR3 coding sequence is TGTGCCAGCGGTACGACAGGGAACTACGAGCAGTACTTC.

The V call is TRBV6-8, the J call TRBJ1-1; a weak D match, TRBD1 (6 bases). V lost 10 bases and J lost 1, with 16 bases in between. In germline, CDR1 is MNHGY, CDR2 SAAAGT. This CDR3 is built from 14 residues. The CDR3 region has the DNA TGTGCCATCAGGGGACAAACACCGAACACTGAAGCTTTCTTT. It yields the protein CAIRGQTPNTEAFF.